This T cell receptor beta chain was captured in a study of human T cells and chemical hapten exposure. Concerning this clonotype itself: Its specificity is unknown.

Study findings and constraints: After DPC sensitization, TCRs above 1 in 1000 frequency showed no change.

TCRdb fed the RACE reads into MiXCR, producing one record per CDR3 protein. The repertoire holds about 260,000 distinct CDR3 sequences, with approximately 8.6% as singletons. Time point reported: pre-sensitization, week 0. Treatment meaning: therapeutic diphenylcyclopropenone sensitization with weekly scalp DPC. The drawing of blood occurred before each patch test was applied. The CDR3 sequence is 13 residues long. Trimming took off 3 bases at V and 2 bases at J, with 7 bases between the two ends. The germline V gene has CDR1 LGHDT and CDR2 YNNKEL (reference sequence). The source is a woman aged 35 to 49 with alopecia areata. Some clones in this sample may be carry-over from other donors' samples. The chain couples TRBV3-1 to TRBJ2-5; D is ambiguous. Sequenced material: whole blood, taken in connection with sensitization to the hapten diphenylcyclopropenone (DPC). In DNA form, the CDR3 reads TGTGCCAGCAGCCACAACAGACAAGAGACCCAGTACTTC. It yields the protein CASSHNRQETQYF.